The 2 T cell receptor beta chains below were found in one sample sequenced in a study of blood T cell repertoires in COVID-19. Only in-frame clones appear in the TCRdb table, and some are missing; sequencing was by immunoSEQ multiplex PCR. The data hold about 200,000 clones, with approximately 87% observed a single time. The specimen was peripheral blood. The receptors derive from a woman in her fifties or sixties with acute or convalescent COVID-19.

The chain links TRBV19 to TRBJ2-2, with 9 bases that match TRBD1. The V and J ends lost 5 bases and 4 bases, in that order; junction bases with no gene match: 11. Germline CDR1 reads LNHDA; CDR2 reads SQIVND (reference sequence). This CDR3 region has 17 residues. As DNA, the CDR3 is TGTGCCAGTAGTCTATACGGGACAGGGATGGGCACCGGGGAGCTGTTTTTT. Amino acid sequence: CASSLYGTGMGTGELFF.

The chain combines TRBV7-2 with TRBJ1-2; D ambiguous. Germline lookup yields CDR1 SGHTA and CDR2 FQGNSA. The CDR3 contains 14 residues. Trimming took 1 base from V and 8 from J, leaving 14 bases between them. CDR3 region: CASSLDPGNYGYTF. The CDR3 DNA sequence: TGTGCCAGCAGCTTAGATCCGGGGAATTACGGCTACACCTTC.